A single sample is the source of the 6 T cell receptor beta chains below, sequenced in a study of shared clonotypes between healthy human individuals. Assay: immunoSEQ multiplex PCR; the TCRdb copy retains only in-frame clones and omits some. The sample has some 2 million clones, just under 95% seen once. Terminally differentiated effector memory CD45RA+ cells were left out of the naive CD8 fraction, which was CD45RO-negative and positively selected for CCR7. The sample was naive CD8+ T cells sorted from blood. The receptors shown here come from a young man in good health.

This chain links TRBV7-9 with TRBJ2-7; D might be TRBD2 (6 bases). The CDR3 is 15 residues long. Germline CDR1 is SEHNR and CDR2 is FQNEAQ (reference sequence). V was pared by 5 bases and J by 2 bases, with 16 bases between. CDR3 loop: CASSPVVADPYEQYF. Here the CDR3 DNA reads TGTGCCAGCAGCCCGGTTGTAGCGGACCCCTACGAGCAGTACTTC. Full variable domain (remainder filled in from reference TRBV7-9 and TRBJ2-7): DTGVSQNPRHKITKRGQNVTFRCDPISEHNRLYWYRQTLGQGPEFLTYFQNEAQLEKSRLLSDRFSAERPKGSFSTLEIQRTEQGDSAMYLCASSPVVADPYEQYFGPGTRLTVT.

The chain joins TRBV5-4 to TRBJ2-7, with a possible D match to TRBD1 (5 bases). CDR1 and CDR2 from the germline V gene are SGHNT and YYREEE (reference sequence). CDR3 size: 14 residues. V shed 2 bases and J shed 6 bases, with 15 bases lying between them. In DNA form, the CDR3 reads TGTGCCAGCAGCTTTCTAGGGGTAGAAGGCGAGCAGTACTTC. Amino acid sequence: CASSFLGVEGEQYF.

V gene TRBV7-9 combines with J gene TRBJ2-2, with D unclear. Germline CDR1 is SEHNR and CDR2 is FQNEAQ (reference sequence). Trimming removed 4 bases from V and 4 bases from J, with 16 bases in between. This CDR3 spans 16 amino acids. The CDR3 is CASSSSWARGTGELFF. CDR3 nucleotides: TGTGCCAGCAGCTCCTCATGGGCCAGAGGCACCGGGGAGCTGTTTTTT.

Regarding this clone: Other nucleotide sequences from this sample produce the same CDR3. The genes are TRBV27 and TRBJ2-7; no reliable D call. CDR1 and CDR2 (germline): MNHEY, SMNVEV (reference sequence). Trimming removed 2 bases at V and 3 bases at J, with 8 bases between. The CDR3 runs to 13 residues. The CDR3 nucleotides read TGTGCCAGCAGTTTAGCCGGAAACTACGAGCAGTACTTC. Its translation: CASSLAGNYEQYF.

This chain uses TRBV29-1 with TRBJ1-3; 7 bases match TRBD1. The length of the CDR3 is 15 residues. CDR1 is SQVTM and CDR2 is ANQGSEA in the germline V gene. With V trimmed by 6 bases and J by 2 bases, 10 bases remained unmatched. The CDR3 coding sequence is TGCAGCGTCGGGGGTCAGGGGGTCACTGGAAACACCATATATTTT. Encoded protein: CSVGGQGVTGNTIYF.

The rearrangement uses TRBV27 and TRBJ2-5, with D perhaps given as TRBD1 or TRBD2 (5 bases each). Trimming cost V 4 bases and J 2 bases, with 14 bases left between them. There are 15 residues in the CDR3. CDR1 is MNHEY and CDR2 is SMNVEV in the germline V gene (reference sequence). CDR3 residues: CASSYGAEAQETQYF. The CDR3 bases are TGTGCCAGCAGTTACGGGGCAGAAGCTCAAGAGACCCAGTACTTC.